A selection of T cell receptor beta chains follows, all from one sample in a study of shared clonotypes between healthy human individuals. TCRdb's table, derived via immunoSEQ multiplex PCR, lists solely in-frame clones and lacks some. The sample lists hundreds of thousands of clones, around four fifths occurring once. The sequenced sample consisted of memory CD4+ T cells sorted from blood. These receptors were taken from a woman aged 25 to 39 in good health. Each CDR3 is given with its conserved first and last residue. The D gene is left open where the match is weak. Some rows mark clone size as missing; the rest say once, few, many or name a class of expanded clone.

D gene	V gene	J gene	clone size	CDR3 protein	CDR3 DNA
NA	TRBV23-1	TRBJ2-6	few	CASSLHGGEDSGANVLTF	TGCGCCAGCAGTCTCCACGGGGGTGAGGACTCTGGGGCCAACGTCCTGACTTTC
TRBD2	TRBV7-2	TRBJ2-1	NA	CASSSRVLARENEQFF	TGTGCCAGCAGCTCCCGAGTACTAGCGAGAGAAAATGAGCAGTTCTTC
TRBD2	TRBV15	TRBJ2-3	NA	CATSREVAGGPKDTQYF	TGTGCCACCAGCAGAGAAGTAGCGGGAGGGCCCAAAGATACGCAGTATTTT
NA	TRBV7-2	TRBJ2-2	NA	CASSLVPGMATGELFF	TGTGCCAGCAGCTTAGTTCCCGGGATGGCCACCGGGGAGCTGTTTTTT
NA	TRBV5-4	TRBJ2-3	NA	CASSWATDTQYF	TGTGCCAGCAGCTGGGCCACAGATACGCAGTATTTT
NA	TRBV10-2	TRBJ1-3	NA	CASNDGGHTIYF	TGCGCCAGCAACGATGGTGGGCACACCATATATTTT
NA	TRBV5-1	TRBJ2-4	NA	CASSSPGSLGNIQYF	TGCGCCAGCAGCTCCCCAGGGTCCCTGGGAAACATTCAGTACTTC
NA	TRBV6-1	TRBJ2-7	NA	CASETGRSEQYF	TGTGCCAGCGAAACAGGGAGGTCCGAGCAGTACTTC
NA	TRBV29-1	TRBJ2-5	NA	CSTLRSGETQYF	TGCAGCACCCTCCGGTCGGGGGAGACCCAGTACTTC
NA	TRBV9	TRBJ2-3	NA	CASSVGAGSTDTQYF	TGTGCCAGCAGCGTAGGAGCAGGGAGCACAGATACGCAGTATTTT
TRBD2	TRBV10-3	TRBJ2-3	NA	CAISESLAGNTDTQYF	TGTGCCATCAGTGAGAGTCTAGCGGGGAACACAGATACGCAGTATTTT
TRBD2	TRBV7-3	TRBJ2-1	NA	CASSWTGTSGINEQFF	TGTGCCAGCAGCTGGACCGGGACTAGCGGGATCAATGAGCAGTTCTTC
TRBD1	TRBV28	TRBJ2-1	NA	CASTSDRVDEQFF	TGTGCCAGCACTTCGGACAGGGTCGATGAGCAGTTCTTC
TRBD1	TRBV6-1	TRBJ1-2	NA	CASSDRTGGHNYGYTF	TGTGCCAGCAGTGACCGAACAGGGGGCCACAACTATGGCTACACCTTC
NA	TRBV28	TRBJ1-5	few	CASIPFGVLGPGNQPQHF	TGTGCCAGCATCCCTTTTGGGGTGTTGGGGCCTGGCAATCAGCCCCAGCATTTT
TRBD1	TRBV28	TRBJ2-1	NA	CASSPSIQGADEQFF	TGTGCCAGCAGCCCCTCGATACAGGGGGCAGATGAGCAGTTCTTC
NA	TRBV18	TRBJ2-7	NA	CASSPLGGNYEQYF	TGTGCCAGCTCACCACTTGGGGGAAACTACGAGCAGTACTTC
TRBD2	TRBV7-6	TRBJ2-1	NA	CASSLAGTSGAPTSGQFF	TGTGCCAGCAGCTTAGCCGGGACTAGCGGGGCCCCTACCTCGGGGCAGTTCTTC
TRBD1	TRBV4-1	TRBJ2-3	NA	CASSHPNRGRTDTQYF	TGCGCCAGCAGCCATCCTAACAGGGGACGCACAGATACGCAGTATTTT
NA	TRBV6-5	TRBJ1-1	NA	CASSPRPEEAFF	TGTGCCAGCAGTCCCCGTCCGGAAGAAGCTTTCTTT
NA	TRBV4-1	TRBJ2-3	few	CASSLGPEQYF	TGCGCCAGCAGCTTAGGACCAGAGCAGTATTTT
NA	TRBV19	TRBJ2-7	once	CAKTYEQYF	TGTGCCAAGACCTACGAGCAGTACTTC
TRBD2	TRBV4-1	TRBJ2-3	few	CASSQERTSGRAEIQYF	TGCGCCAGCAGCCAAGAGAGGACTAGCGGGAGGGCCGAGATTCAGTATTTT
NA	TRBV19	TRBJ1-1	NA	CASSRTENTEAFF	TGTGCCAGTAGCAGAACAGAGAACACTGAAGCTTTCTTT
TRBD2	TRBV7-9	TRBJ2-1	NA	CASSLGSGRANEQFF	TGTGCCAGCAGCTTAGGAAGCGGGAGGGCCAATGAGCAGTTCTTC
TRBD1	TRBV30	TRBJ1-5	NA	CAWAQGEQPQHF	TGTGCCTGGGCCCAGGGGGAACAGCCCCAGCATTTT
NA	TRBV6-1	TRBJ2-2	NA	CASGQGWGELFF	TGTGCCAGCGGGCAGGGGTGGGGGGAGCTGTTTTTT
NA	TRBV28	TRBJ1-1	NA	CASSRDPHGDTEAFF	TGTGCCAGCAGTCGGGACCCCCATGGGGACACTGAAGCTTTCTTT
NA	TRBV15	TRBJ1-5	NA	CATSRAADQPQHF	TGTGCCACCAGCAGAGCTGCCGATCAGCCCCAGCATTTT
NA	TRBV4-1	TRBJ2-1	NA	CASSQQASSYNEQFF	TGCGCCAGCAGCCAACAGGCTAGCTCCTACAATGAGCAGTTCTTC
NA	TRBV20-1	TRBJ2-3	NA	CSASDPDTQYF	TGCAGTGCTAGTGACCCAGATACGCAGTATTTT
NA	TRBV7-8	TRBJ1-3	NA	CASSWGPGNTIYF	TGTGCCAGCAGCTGGGGCCCTGGAAACACCATATATTTT
TRBD1	TRBV5-4	TRBJ1-2	NA	CASSLDRGSYGYTF	TGTGCCAGCAGCTTGGACAGGGGAAGCTATGGCTACACCTTC
NA	TRBV19	TRBJ1-5	few	CASSMIQGAQHF	TGTGCCAGTAGTATGATCCAGGGAGCCCAGCATTTT
NA	TRBV28	TRBJ1-2	NA	CASSRDTQIYGYTF	TGTGCCAGCAGTCGGGACACGCAGATCTATGGCTACACCTTC